This T cell receptor (beta chain) emerged from a study of T cells expressing NK-cell markers. Study summary: Seven of eight sequenced donors tested HCMV-seropositive; one tested seronegative.

This CDR3 is 15 amino acids long. Germline V gene data show CDR1 as SGHTA and CDR2 as FQGNSA. Study results and caveats: Questions lingered over whether expanded NKG2C+ T cell clones were HCMV-specific.

Scientists made TCR beta cDNA using 5'RACE template switching with UMIs. TCRdb re-called the 5' RACE reads and shows each CDR3 protein once, DNA omitted. Its listing shows a few hundred thousand distinct CDR3 sequences. Notes on this clonotype: No antigen is known for it.

This clonotype was obtained from a man aged 18-69 years in good health. V and J are TRBV7-2 and TRBJ2-3. Sequencing used blood T cells: a sorted CD56 or NKG2C T cell subset, CD4+ or CD8+ T cells, or bulk PBMC T cells (not recorded which). CDR3 region: CASSPHGLATDTQYF.